This TCR beta chain was observed in a study of blood T cell repertoires in COVID-19. About the research overall: Acute-phase and convalescent COVID-19 samples originated in the United States, Italy and Spain.

The V end was cut by 4 bases, the J end by 0 bases, with 16 bases between. The CDR3 covers 16 residues. Germline CDR1 and CDR2: MNHEY and SMNVEV (reference sequence). Source study methods: Amplifying reference gene primers gave estimates of nucleated cell counts. Sequenced by immunoSEQ multiplex PCR; TCRdb stores in-frame clones only, minus some. V, J and clone size are taken as reported in that table, and D and trimming were inferred from the DNA itself. The table shows 75,000 to 90,000 clones, with over 70% occurring only once. The J gene is TRBJ2-7, the V gene TRBV27, with a possible D match to TRBD2 (6 bases). The sequencing sample was made of peripheral blood. The receptor was derived from a woman between 35 and 50 years old with active or convalescent COVID-19. CDR3 sequence: CASSSISGTSSYEQYF. The CDR3 DNA follows: TGTGCCAGCAGTTCTATTAGCGGAACCAGCTCCTACGAGCAGTACTTC.